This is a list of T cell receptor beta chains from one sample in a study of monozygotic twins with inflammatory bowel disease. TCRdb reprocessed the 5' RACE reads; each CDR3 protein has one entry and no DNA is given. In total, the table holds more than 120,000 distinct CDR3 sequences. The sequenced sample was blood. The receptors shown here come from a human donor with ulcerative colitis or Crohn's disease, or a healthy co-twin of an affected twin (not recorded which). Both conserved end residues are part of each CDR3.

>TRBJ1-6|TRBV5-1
CATRERPPGPRDSPLHF
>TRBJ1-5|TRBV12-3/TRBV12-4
CASSLSGYSNQPQHF
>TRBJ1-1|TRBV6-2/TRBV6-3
CASSYVRRGNTEAFF
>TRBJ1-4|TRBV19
CASTPDRGIEKLFF
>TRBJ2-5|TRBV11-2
CASSLDSFRADISETQYF
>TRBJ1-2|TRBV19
CASSVLGQGAYYGYTF
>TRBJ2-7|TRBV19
CASRDFHEGNRSYEQYF
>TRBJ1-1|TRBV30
CAWSVWGQGVDTEAFF
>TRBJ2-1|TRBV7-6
CASSLEAWDRGDEQFF
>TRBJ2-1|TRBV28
CASSYYQGALRFF
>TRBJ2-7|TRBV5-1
CASSSADRVGYEQYF
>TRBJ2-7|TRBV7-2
CASSPLDRFKNEQYF
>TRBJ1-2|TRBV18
CASSPPPSGGAGYTF
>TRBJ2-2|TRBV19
CASSWGYSAGELFF
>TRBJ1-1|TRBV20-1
CSASPLDRESEAFF
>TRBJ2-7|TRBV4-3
CASSQARTGGYSYEQYF
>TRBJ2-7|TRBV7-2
CASSSFRVYSSYEQYF
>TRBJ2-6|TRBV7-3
CASSLVTGANVLTF
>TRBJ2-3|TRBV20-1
CSASRTSGGASDTQYF
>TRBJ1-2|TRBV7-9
CASSLPGQVIMNGYTF
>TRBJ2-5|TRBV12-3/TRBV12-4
CASSEGVGQETQYF
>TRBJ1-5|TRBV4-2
CASSQDDRDQPQHF
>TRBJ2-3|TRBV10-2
CASSEWGSVQRTDTQYF
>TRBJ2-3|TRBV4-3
CASSQEAADTQYF
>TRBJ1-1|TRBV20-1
CSARDYPGRTEAFF
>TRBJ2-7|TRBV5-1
CASSWGQGSYEQYF
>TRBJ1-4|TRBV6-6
CASGRETTNEKLFF
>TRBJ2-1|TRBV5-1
CASRSGISSYNEQFF
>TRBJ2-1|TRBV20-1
CSAQPHLPTSGGRYEQFF
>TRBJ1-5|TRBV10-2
CASSNGGQPNQPQHF
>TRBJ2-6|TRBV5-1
CASSWTVKTGTSGANVLTF
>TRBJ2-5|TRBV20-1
CSAQPPSGGAEETQYF
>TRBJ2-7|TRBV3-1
CASSQDRLDYSYEQYF
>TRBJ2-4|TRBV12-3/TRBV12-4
CASSKPGQGGGNIQYF
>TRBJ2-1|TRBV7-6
CASSSITGFNEQFF
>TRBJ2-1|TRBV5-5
CASSLLGGGQQFF
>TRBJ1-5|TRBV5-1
CASGTGDNQPQHF
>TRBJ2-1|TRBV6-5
CASLDLGGGYNEQFF
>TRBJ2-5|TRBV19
CASSMWRGTQYF
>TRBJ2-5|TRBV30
CAWKPGLAQETQYF
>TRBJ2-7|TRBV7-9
CASSGRISYEQYF
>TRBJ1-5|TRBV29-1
CSVAQKGGNQPQHF
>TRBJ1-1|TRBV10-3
CAIKNSGAPNTEAFF
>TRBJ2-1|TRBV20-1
CSAKPLAGGANEQFF
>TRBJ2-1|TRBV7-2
CASSLNNYNEQFF